The clone carrying this T cell receptor beta chain came up a few times. This entry is derived from a study of HIV-infected patients and healthy controls. TCRdb independently ran MiXCR on the 5' RACE reads; one entry per CDR3 protein. The sample lists tens of thousands of distinct CDR3 sequences, about 16% seen once, with approximately 5% in the top ten. The CDR3 runs to 13 residues. The germline V and J ends were trimmed by 5 bases and 7 bases, with 12 bases remaining between them. The V gene's germline CDR1 is SEHNR and CDR2 FQNEAQ (reference sequence). Sequenced input: CD4+ T cells from blood. The sequence was collected from a human donor in good health. The V gene is TRBV7-9, the J gene TRBJ2-1; the D gene is possibly TRBD2 (6 bases). The CDR3 sequence is CASSHFLANEQFF. Written as DNA, the CDR3 is TGTGCCAGCAGCCACTTTCTAGCGAATGAGCAGTTCTTC.